This T cell receptor beta chain was captured by sequencing in a study of cytomegalovirus exposure and HLA in healthy donors. Study results and caveats: Most TCR beta V segments were productive about 90% or about 30% of the time in an earlier analysis. Most likely, a cluster of highly shared sequence variants arose as a sequencing artifact. Cytomegalovirus association was assigned to over 150 TCR beta chains. Later analysis identified a missense DCLRE1C variant that was linked to TCR beta V- and J-gene trimming.

After removal of 1 base from V and 6 bases from J, the junction contained 8 bases not matched to a gene. The germline V gene has CDR1 LNHNV and CDR2 YYDKDF (reference sequence). The CDR3 totals 17 residues. PCR employed 60 Vbeta and 13 Jbeta primers. TCRdb's copy holds only in-frame clones and misses some; the assay was immunoSEQ multiplex PCR. The data hold under 200,000 clones, with 82% observed a single time. This clone was seen only once. Its matching antigen is unknown. This TCR was recovered from a male donor in good health and CMV-seropositive. Specimen: PBMCs. The chain has TRBV15 and TRBJ2-7; TRBD2 matches 14 bases. CDR3 in amino acids: CATSRGGLAGGLGEQYF. The CDR3 DNA reads TGTGCCACCAGCAGAGGCGGACTAGCGGGAGGACTGGGCGAGCAGTACTTC.